This T cell receptor (beta chain) is from a study of T cell repertoires in cytomegalovirus infection. As for the study in general: From public TCR beta signatures came an indication of both CMV infection and matching HLA type.

The CDR3 has 16 residues. Germline V gene lookup returns CDR1 MGHRA and CDR2 YSYEKL. V shed 3 bases and J shed 2 bases, with 14 bases lying between them. This clonotype was detected many times. Its cognate antigen is unknown. TCRdb re-called the reads through MiXCR, storing one row per CDR3 protein. The repertoire holds approximately 150,000 distinct CDR3 sequences, less than 25% seen once, with 25% in the top ten. The material was CD8+ T cells from cultured PBMCs, obtained from culture after CMV antigen stimulation. This clonotype was sampled from a human donor in good health (CMV status not recorded). Some clones in this sample may be carry-over from other donors' samples. The chain recombines TRBV4-1 with TRBJ1-3; D perhaps matches TRBD1 (5 bases). CDR3: CASSQQGESAGNTIYF. The CDR3 coding sequence is TGCGCCAGCAGCCAGCAGGGAGAGTCGGCTGGAAACACCATATATTTT.